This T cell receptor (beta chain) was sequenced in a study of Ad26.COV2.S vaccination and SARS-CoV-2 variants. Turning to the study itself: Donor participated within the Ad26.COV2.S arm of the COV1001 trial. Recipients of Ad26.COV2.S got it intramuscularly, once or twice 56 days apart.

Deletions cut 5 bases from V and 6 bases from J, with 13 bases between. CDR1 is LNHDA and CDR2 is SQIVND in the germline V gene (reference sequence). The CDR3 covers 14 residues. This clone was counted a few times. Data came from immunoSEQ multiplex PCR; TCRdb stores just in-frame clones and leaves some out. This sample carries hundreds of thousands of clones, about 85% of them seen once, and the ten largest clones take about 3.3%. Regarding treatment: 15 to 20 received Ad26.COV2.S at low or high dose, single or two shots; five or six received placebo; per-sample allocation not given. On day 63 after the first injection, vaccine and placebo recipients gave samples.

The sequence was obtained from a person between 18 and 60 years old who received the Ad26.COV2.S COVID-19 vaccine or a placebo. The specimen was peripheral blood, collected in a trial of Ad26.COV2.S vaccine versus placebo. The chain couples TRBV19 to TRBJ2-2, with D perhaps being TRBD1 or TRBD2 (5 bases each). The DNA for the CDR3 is TGTGCCAGTAGTGAGGGACGGACCTCCGGGGAGCTGTTTTTT. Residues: CASSEGRTSGELFF.